This record looks at one T cell receptor beta chain sequence and its context. Its specificity is unknown. It was RNA transcripts that yielded the amplified TCR beta CDR3 regions. Initially, a first-round RT-PCR of the TCR CDR3 employed the HTBI primer set. From the multiplex PCR reads, TCRdb called clonotypes with MiXCR, one entry per CDR3 protein. Altogether fewer than 350,000 distinct CDR3 sequences are present, around a sixth being singletons, with the ten largest covering approximately 54%. Germline V gives CDR1 DFQATT, CDR2 SNEGSKA (reference sequence). Deletions cut 0 bases from V and 7 bases from J, with 10 bases between. This CDR3 is built from 14 residues. The sample is drawn from a study of T cells in Graves' hyperthyroidism and ophthalmopathy. Study findings and constraints: In the analysis, a 13 V-J model separated ophthalmopathy from stable hyperthyroidism. In the blood, most expanded thyroid clonotypes above 0.001 appeared as well.

The receptor was derived from a woman aged 50 to 60 with Graves' hyperthyroidism. The specimen sequenced was blood. The rearrangement joins TRBV20-1 to TRBJ1-6; D remains unclear. The CDR3 DNA reads as TGCAGTGCTAGAGAGGGTGGCAGCAATTCACCCCTCCACTTT. It yields the protein CSAREGGSNSPLHF.